A selection of T cell receptor beta chains follows, all from one sample in a study of Tregs in tolerant kidney transplant recipients. Repertoires were generated with immunoSEQ multiplex PCR, while TCRdb's copy carries only in-frame clones and drops some. The data hold about 59,000 clones, with about 83% observed a single time. Source material: CD4+ T cells from blood. All receptors derive from a human donor in good health. Each CDR3 is given with its conserved first and last residue.

cdr3_aa	v_call
CASRLAGGPYEQYF	TRBV6-6
CASSDLAGGRREQYF	TRBV2
CSVEEGGQPQHF	TRBV29-1
CASSPRGDGNEQFF	TRBV9
CAWSKRLDLQETQYF	TRBV30
CASSIRTDGETQYF	TRBV27
CASRRDRYGYTF	TRBV6-5
CASSRGQDGTEAFF	TRBV5-4
CASSPLDRENYGYTF	TRBV5-6
CASSPPGTSDPSRSEQYF	TRBV27
CASSSTGGVDGELFF	TRBV5-4
CASSQARASVDGYTF	TRBV4-1
CASSGWGTGSYEQYF	TRBV9
CASSVTQGGTEAFF	TRBV25-1
CASSQDLHSYGYTF	TRBV4-3
CASSVDVAGGIQETQYF	TRBV9
CATSRGRVAGSSYEQYF	TRBV15
CASSSRLAGGRATQYF	TRBV7-2
CASSVVAGLATTGEQFF	TRBV9